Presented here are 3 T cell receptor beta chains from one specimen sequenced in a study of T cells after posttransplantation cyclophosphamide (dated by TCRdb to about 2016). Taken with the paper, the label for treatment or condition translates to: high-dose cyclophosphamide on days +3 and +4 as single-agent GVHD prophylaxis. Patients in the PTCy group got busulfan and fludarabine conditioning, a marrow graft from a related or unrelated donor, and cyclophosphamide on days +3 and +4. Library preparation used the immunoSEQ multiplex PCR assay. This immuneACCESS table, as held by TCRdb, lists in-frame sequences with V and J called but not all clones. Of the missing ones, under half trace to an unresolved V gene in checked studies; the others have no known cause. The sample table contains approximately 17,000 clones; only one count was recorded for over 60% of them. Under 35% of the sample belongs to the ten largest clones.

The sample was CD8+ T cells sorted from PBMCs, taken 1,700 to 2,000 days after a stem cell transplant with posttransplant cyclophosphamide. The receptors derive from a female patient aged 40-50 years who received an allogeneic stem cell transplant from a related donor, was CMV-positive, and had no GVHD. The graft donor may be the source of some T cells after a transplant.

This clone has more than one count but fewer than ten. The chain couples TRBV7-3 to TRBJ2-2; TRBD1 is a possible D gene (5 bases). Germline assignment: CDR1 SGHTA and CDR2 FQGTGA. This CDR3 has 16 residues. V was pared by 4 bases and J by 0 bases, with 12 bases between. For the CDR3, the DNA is TGTGCCAGCAGCTACCGACAGATCGCGAACACCGGGGAGCTGTTTTTT. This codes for CASSYRQIANTGELFF.

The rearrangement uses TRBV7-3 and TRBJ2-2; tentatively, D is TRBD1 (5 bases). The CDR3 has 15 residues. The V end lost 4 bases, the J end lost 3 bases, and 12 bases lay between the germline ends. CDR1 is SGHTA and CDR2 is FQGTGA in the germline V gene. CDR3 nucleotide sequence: TGTGCCAGCAGCTCCAGGGTGGGTTACACCGGGGAGCTGTTTTTT. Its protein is CASSSRVGYTGELFF.

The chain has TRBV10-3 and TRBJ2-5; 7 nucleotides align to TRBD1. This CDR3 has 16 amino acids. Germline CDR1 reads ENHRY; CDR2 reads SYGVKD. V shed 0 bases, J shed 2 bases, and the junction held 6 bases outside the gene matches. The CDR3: CAISESWGQLQETQYF. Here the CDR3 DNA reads TGTGCCATCAGTGAGTCGTGGGGACAGTTGCAAGAGACCCAGTACTTC.